This T cell receptor (beta chain) was captured in a study of blood T cell repertoires in COVID-19. The wider study: Nucleic acid was either cDNA or gDNA, and it came from T cells, B-cell-depleted T cells, or PBMCs.

The CDR3 runs to 13 residues. Trimming shortened V by 4 bases and J by 0 bases, and 8 bases separated the two germline ends. In germline, CDR1 is SGHKS, CDR2 YYEKEE (reference sequence). Individuals aged roughly 18 to 95 years were recruited from roughly 22 US areas. Among Cohort 3 donors, those recovered had two negative PCRs, clearance, or symptom resolution. Original handling: Estimated nucleated cell counts came from reference gene primer amplification. Clones were read by immunoSEQ multiplex PCR, and TCRdb kept only the in-frame ones, dropping some. V and J calls plus clone size are reproduced from that table; the DNA served to infer D and trimming. Here the sample spans around 300,000 clones, approximately 90% being singletons.

The rearrangement uses TRBV5-5 and TRBJ2-7, with D maybe TRBD2 (6 bases). Material for sequencing was PBMCs or T cells enriched from blood (not recorded which). The receptor was derived from a woman aged 18 to 35 who had recovered from COVID-19. The CDR3 DNA sequence: TGTGCCAGCAGCACCGGGAGCTCCTACGAGCAGTACTTC. Amino acid sequence: CASSTGSSYEQYF.